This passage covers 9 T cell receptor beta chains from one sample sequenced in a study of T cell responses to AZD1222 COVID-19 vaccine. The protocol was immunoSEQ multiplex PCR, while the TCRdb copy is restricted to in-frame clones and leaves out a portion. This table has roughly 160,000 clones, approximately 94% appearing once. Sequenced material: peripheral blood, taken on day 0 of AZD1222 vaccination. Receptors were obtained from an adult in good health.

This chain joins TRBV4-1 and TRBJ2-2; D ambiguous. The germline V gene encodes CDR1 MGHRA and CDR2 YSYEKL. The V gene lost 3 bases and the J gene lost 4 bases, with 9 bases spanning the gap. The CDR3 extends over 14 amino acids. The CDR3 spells CASSHPAFTGELFF. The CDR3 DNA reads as TGCGCCAGCAGCCACCCCGCCTTCACCGGGGAGCTGTTTTTT.

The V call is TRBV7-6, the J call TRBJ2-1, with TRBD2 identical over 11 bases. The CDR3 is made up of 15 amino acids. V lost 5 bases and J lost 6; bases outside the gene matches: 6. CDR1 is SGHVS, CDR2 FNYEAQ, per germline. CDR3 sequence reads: CASSTSGSTGNEQFF. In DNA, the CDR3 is TGTGCCAGCAGCACTAGCGGGAGCACCGGCAATGAGCAGTTCTTC. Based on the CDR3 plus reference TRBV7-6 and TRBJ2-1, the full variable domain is GAGVSQSPRYKVTKRGQDVALRCDPISGHVSLYWYRQALGQGPEFLTYFNYEAQQDKSGLPNDRFSAERPEGSISTLTIQRTEQRDSAMYRCASSTSGSTGNEQFFGPGTRLTVL.

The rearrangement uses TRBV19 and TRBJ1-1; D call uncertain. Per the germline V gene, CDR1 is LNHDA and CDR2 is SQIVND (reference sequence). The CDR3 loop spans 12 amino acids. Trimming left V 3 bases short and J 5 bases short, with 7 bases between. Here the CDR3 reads CASSIRETEAFF. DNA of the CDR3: TGTGCCAGTAGTATTAGGGAAACTGAAGCTTTCTTT.

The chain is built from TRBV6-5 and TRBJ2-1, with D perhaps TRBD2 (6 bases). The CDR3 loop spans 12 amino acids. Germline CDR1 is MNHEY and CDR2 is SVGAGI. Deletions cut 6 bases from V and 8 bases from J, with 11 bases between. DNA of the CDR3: TGTGCCAGCAGCTCCGCGGGATATGAGCAGTTCTTC. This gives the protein CASSSAGYEQFF.

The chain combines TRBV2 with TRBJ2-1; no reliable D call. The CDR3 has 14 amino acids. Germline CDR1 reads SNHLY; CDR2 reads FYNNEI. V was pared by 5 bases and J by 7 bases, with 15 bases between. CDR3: CASSPRASLNEQFF. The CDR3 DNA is TGTGCCAGCAGTCCCCGGGCCTCCCTTAATGAGCAGTTCTTC.

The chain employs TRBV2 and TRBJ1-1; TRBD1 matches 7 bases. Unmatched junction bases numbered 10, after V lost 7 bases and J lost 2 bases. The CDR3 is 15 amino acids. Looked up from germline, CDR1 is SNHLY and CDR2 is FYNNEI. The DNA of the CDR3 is TGTGCCAGCACTAAGGGACAGACTAGAAACACTGAAGCTTTCTTT. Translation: CASTKGQTRNTEAFF.

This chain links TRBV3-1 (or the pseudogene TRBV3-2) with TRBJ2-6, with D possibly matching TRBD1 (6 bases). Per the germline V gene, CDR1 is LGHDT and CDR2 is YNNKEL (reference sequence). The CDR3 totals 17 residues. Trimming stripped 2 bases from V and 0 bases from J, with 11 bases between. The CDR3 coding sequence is TGTGCCAGCAGCCAACCGGGACAAGACTCTGGGGCCAACGTCCTGACTTTC. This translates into CASSQPGQDSGANVLTF.

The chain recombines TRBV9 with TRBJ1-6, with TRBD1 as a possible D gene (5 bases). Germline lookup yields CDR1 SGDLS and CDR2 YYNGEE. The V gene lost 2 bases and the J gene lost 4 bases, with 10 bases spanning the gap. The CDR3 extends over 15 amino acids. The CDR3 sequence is CASSVSEGYNSPLHF. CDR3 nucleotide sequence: TGTGCCAGCAGCGTTTCCGAGGGGTATAATTCACCCCTCCACTTT.

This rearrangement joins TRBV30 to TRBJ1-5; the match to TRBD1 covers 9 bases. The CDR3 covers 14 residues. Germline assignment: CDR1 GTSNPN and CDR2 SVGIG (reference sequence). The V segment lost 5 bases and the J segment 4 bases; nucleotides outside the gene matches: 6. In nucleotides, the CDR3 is TGTGCCTGGGGCGGACAGGGGCTTAATCAGCCCCAGCATTTT. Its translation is CAWGGQGLNQPQHF. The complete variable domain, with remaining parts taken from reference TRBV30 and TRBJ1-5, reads SQTIHQWPATLVQPVGSPLSLECTVEGTSNPNLYWYRQAAGRGLQLLFYSVGIGQISSEVPQNLSASRPQDRQFILSSKKLLLSDSGFYLCAWGGQGLNQPQHFGDGTRLSIL.